This TCR beta chain was sequenced in a study of post-analysis software for immune sequencing data. Overall study results and limits: Patients carried roughly 5 TRBV segments more frequently than controls did, and TRBV5-6, TRBV5-1 and TRBV20-1 were among them.

As to this clonotype: Antigen unknown.

V lost 2 bases, J lost 1 base, and 8 bases stayed unmatched. The germline V gene has CDR1 MNHNS and CDR2 SASEGT. This CDR3 spans 17 amino acids. Each TCR beta cDNA library carried unique molecular identifiers. TCRdb recomputed calls from the PCR reads with MiXCR, one row per CDR3 protein. Among about 820,000 distinct CDR3 sequences listed, roughly 50% were seen once. This sequence was found in a girl aged 10-17 years with multiple sclerosis. This chain links TRBV6-1 with TRBJ2-4, with 7 positions matching TRBD2. The sample was blood. CDR3 amino acids: CASSERGGLGAKNIQYF. As DNA, the CDR3 is TGTGCCAGCAGTGAACGGGGAGGGTTGGGGGCCAAAAACATTCAGTACTTC.